This TCR beta chain was sequenced during a study of T cells after yellow fever vaccination (dated by TCRdb to about 2019). About the investigation overall: Libraries from fractions with low cell numbers were prepared with the SMART-Seq v4 Ultra Low Input RNA kit. Bulk TCR alpha and beta repertoires were sequenced longitudinally to track T-cell clones before and after primary and booster YFV17D yellow fever vaccination. Two healthy male donors, one aged 18 to 29 and one aged 30 to 39 years, were included in the cohort. Blood samples were taken at several timepoints before and after primary and secondary immunization, and bulk PBMC replicates and cell subsets were isolated. What the study reported, not specific to this receptor: A small fraction of clonotypes showed up in both the CD4 and CD8 compartments, probably as a result of convergent recombination. Only two donors were included in the study, so the extent to which the findings can be generalized is limited. The secondary T-cell response was found to be weaker but faster than the primary response, with a peak reached on day 5 rather than on day 15. Computational filtering was needed because FACS-sorted repertoires could contain abundant contaminating clonotypes from the bulk population. Most clones expanded after primary vaccination (around 96% of CD4 and roughly 90% of CD8) were re-detected after the booster, suggesting that broad memory maintenance occurred.

Read against the paper, the sample's treatment or condition label means: live attenuated yellow fever vaccine strain. A standard Ficoll-Paque protocol was used to isolate PBMCs from peripheral blood. Dynabeads CD4 and CD8 positive selection kits were used to isolate CD4 and CD8 T-cell fractions. RNA was extracted with TriZol from bulk PBMCs, CD4 and CD8 fractions, and dextramer-positive and dextramer-negative fractions. Sequenced on an Illumina NovaSeq 6000. TCR cDNA was synthesized by 5'RACE template switching, through which a universal primer site and unique molecular identifiers were introduced. Priming for cDNA synthesis came from both the TCR alpha and TCR beta constant segments. Library amplification involved two PCR steps, and the second step added sample barcodes and sequencing adapters. Libraries were sequenced on Illumina HiSeq 2500 (2x100 bp) or NovaSeq (2x150 bp). Regarding the original processing steps: MIGEC handled demultiplexing of reads and collapsing into UMI consensus sequences, while MiXCR performed V(D)J alignment. Using edgeR on replicate PBMC samples, clonotypes were called vaccine-responding if FDR was below 0.01 and the log2 fold change was above 5 up to day 15. Each bulk clonotype received a CD4 or CD8 identity based on whether the sequenced CD4 or CD8 repertoire contained that clonotype at higher abundance. TCRdb trimmed public reads at Q25 via fastp, called clones via MiXCR and kept in-frame beta chains. Every distinct CDR3 protein forms one entry, paired with its most common genes and DNA. The V and J calls shown here were made by TCRdb, not taken from the authors' results. In this sample the table shows some 160,000 distinct CDR3 sequences, approximately 9.7% of which occur a single time. Roughly 40% of the sample lies in the top ten.

As regards this clonotype: No antigen is known for it. No base-level quality is on record; no much larger clone is a single base apart.

Sequences SGHTA (CDR1) and FQGNSA (CDR2) are obtained from the germline V gene. The CDR3 holds 11 amino acids from the cysteine to the phenylalanine. Only CDR3 DNA is held: 33 bases, read in frame from base 1. V is clipped by 2 bases and J by 14 bases, and the sequence between their germline boundaries is 7 bases long. This receptor was identified in a man between 18 and 29 years old who received the YFV17D yellow fever vaccine. The V and J segments used are TRBV7-2 and TRBJ1-6; the D gene cannot be named for sure. The material sequenced was CD8+ T cells sorted from PBMCs, taken 45 days after the yellow fever booster vaccination. The nucleotide sequence is TGTGCCAGCAGCTTACTCGTCACCCTCCACTTT. It translates to CASSLLVTLHF.